This T cell receptor (beta chain) was obtained from a study of siplizumab effects on memory and regulatory T cells. Notes on the study in general: A minor fraction of alloreactive clones, and no more, mapped to unstimulated subsets.

Generated by immunoSEQ multiplex PCR, the TCRdb table keeps only in-frame clones and is missing some. This table holds 98,000 or so clones, 85% to 95% found once. CDR1 is MGHRA and CDR2 is YSYEKL in the germline V gene. The CDR3 consists of 15 residues. With 1 base removed from V and 10 bases from J, the gap between germline ends came to 16 bases. Remarks on this clone: As yet, its antigen is unknown.

The specimen was Tregs sorted from blood. The genes are TRBV4-1 and TRBJ1-4; a possible D gene is TRBD1 (5 bases). This TCR derives from a human donor in good health. The CDR3 sequence is CASSQVPGPSRKLFF. CDR3 sequence (DNA): TGCGCCAGCAGCCAAGTGCCAGGGCCGTCTCGAAAACTGTTTTTT.